The source of this T cell receptor (beta chain) is a study of blood T cell repertoires in COVID-19. Germline CDR1 and CDR2: LGHNA and YNFKEQ. The CDR3 is 14 amino acids. Trimming shortened V by 5 bases and J by 12 bases, and 22 bases separated the two germline ends. Method: immunoSEQ multiplex PCR; TCRdb's copy keeps in-frame clones and lacks some. The data hold tens of thousands of clones, with approximately 80% observed a single time. The TCR sequence derives from a woman between 45 and 65 years old with active or convalescent COVID-19. Sequencing used peripheral blood. This sequence joins TRBV4-2 and TRBJ1-1; no firm D call. The CDR3 DNA reads TGTGCCAGCAGCGGAAGGTTGGCGGAAGCGGTTCCTTTCTTT. Amino acid sequence: CASSGRLAEAVPFF.